Each of the 25 T cell receptor beta chains below was sequenced from the same sample in a study of T cells after yellow fever vaccination. MiXCR was run by TCRdb on the 5' RACE reads, yielding one entry per CDR3 protein. The sample includes more than 65,000 distinct CDR3 sequences, 13% of them seen just once. Here the sequenced sample was CD8+ T cells not binding an NS4B(214-222) dextramer, sorted from PBMCs, taken less than 25 days after the first yellow fever vaccination. The receptors originated from a man younger than 30 who received the YFV17D yellow fever vaccine.

V and J are TRBV6-5 and TRBJ1-5; 8 bases are a match to TRBD1. CDR3 size: 15 residues. V dropped 0 bases and J dropped 5; count of bases not matched to a gene: 3. Per germline, CDR1 MNHEY and CDR2 SVGAGI. The CDR3 sequence: CASSYSAGGDQPQHF. The CDR3 nucleotides read TGTGCCAGCAGTTACTCCGCAGGGGGCGATCAGCCCCAGCATTTT.

The genes are TRBV20-1 and TRBJ2-3; 8 bases are shared with TRBD2. The CDR3 runs 14 residues. Germline values: CDR1 DFQATT, CDR2 SNEGSKA (reference sequence). Unmatched junction bases numbered 6, after V lost 0 bases and J lost 7 bases. The CDR3 nucleotides are TGCAGTGCTAGAGACGCGGGGGGATCCCATACGCAGTATTTT. Translation gives CSARDAGGSHTQYF.

This clonotype was observed a handful of times. The rearrangement uses TRBV29-1 and TRBJ2-2, with no clear D. Germline CDR1 and CDR2: SQVTM and ANQGSEA. Trimming shortened V by 5 bases and J by 3 bases, and 1 base separated the two germline ends. The CDR3 is 10 residues long. CDR3 DNA sequence: TGCAGCGTTTACACCGGGGAGCTGTTTTTT. Protein: CSVYTGELFF.

In this sample, this clonotype turned up a few times. The gene calls are TRBV6-2 or TRBV6-3 and TRBJ2-1; 8 bases align to TRBD2. Germline CDR1 and CDR2: MNHEY and SVGEGT. V lost 2 bases and J lost 7; bases outside the gene matches: 10. The CDR3 spans 16 residues. The CDR3 spells CASSYPGGGGLNEQFF. The CDR3 bases are TGTGCCAGCAGTTACCCCGGGGGCGGGGGGTTGAATGAGCAGTTCTTC.

This clonotype appeared a few times. The chain is built from TRBV6-2 or TRBV6-3 and TRBJ2-7, with unresolved D. Trimming cost V 3 bases and J 3 bases, with 12 bases left between them. The germline CDR1 and CDR2 sequences are MNHEY and SVGEGT. The CDR3 loop spans 14 amino acids. The CDR3 DNA reads TGTGCCAGCAGTTATTCCAGGTTACACTACGAGCAGTACTTC. Its protein product is CASSYSRLHYEQYF.

This clonotype occurred a few times. The chain has TRBV7-9 and TRBJ2-1; a possible D gene is TRBD1 (5 bases). The CDR3 totals 14 residues. Deletions cut 1 base from V and 6 bases from J, with 10 bases between. Germline CDR1 SEHNR, CDR2 FQNEAQ (reference sequence). The CDR3 protein is CASSLVLGVNEQFF. The CDR3 nucleotides are TGTGCCAGCAGCTTAGTTTTAGGGGTCAATGAGCAGTTCTTC.

The chain is built from TRBV7-9 and TRBJ2-5, with 10 bases fitting TRBD1. Germline V gives CDR1 SEHNR, CDR2 FQNEAQ (reference sequence). V lost 4 bases to trimming and J lost 3 bases; unmatched junction nucleotides: 5. The CDR3 extends over 15 amino acids. CDR3 protein: CASSYAGTGEETQYF. In nucleotides, the CDR3 is TGTGCCAGCAGCTACGCCGGGACAGGGGAAGAGACCCAGTACTTC.

The rearrangement uses TRBV6-5 and TRBJ2-2; D might be TRBD1 or TRBD2, each matching 5 bases. The CDR3 length is 16 residues. The germline V and J ends were trimmed by 2 bases and 4 bases, with 14 bases remaining between them. The germline V gene encodes CDR1 MNHEY and CDR2 SVGAGI. Written as DNA, the CDR3 is TGTGCCAGCAGTTACGACCCAGGGACGGCCACCGGGGAGCTGTTTTTT. This translates into CASSYDPGTATGELFF.

This clonotype has a handful of counts. The V and J genes are TRBV11-2 and TRBJ1-1; D perhaps matches TRBD1 (6 bases). Per germline, CDR1 SGHAT and CDR2 FQNNGV. CDR3 length: 14 amino acids. V lost 5 bases, J lost 0 bases, and 10 bases lay in between. CDR3 protein: CASSIGGLNTEAFF. In DNA, the CDR3 is TGTGCCAGCAGCATAGGGGGTTTGAACACTGAAGCTTTCTTT.

V and J are TRBV4-1 and TRBJ2-7; D not resolved. CDR1 is MGHRA, CDR2 YSYEKL, per germline. Between the trimmed V and J ends, which lost 5 bases and 6 bases, there was a span of 14 bases. The CDR3 is 13 residues long. The CDR3 DNA follows: TGCGCCAGCAGCGAATTCGGCGCCTCCGAGCAGTACGTC. Translated, it gives CASSEFGASEQYV.

This sequence joins TRBV4-3 and TRBJ2-1; D unresolved. Germline CDR1 is LGHNA and CDR2 is YSLEER. Trimming cost V 4 bases and J 3 bases, with 7 bases left between them. CDR3 length: 13 amino acids. The CDR3 sequence: CASSPVIYNEQFF. Written as DNA, the CDR3 is TGCGCCAGCAGCCCGGTGATCTACAATGAGCAGTTCTTC.

CDR3 bases: TGCGCCAGCAGCCATACTAGCTACGAGCAGTACGTC. Protein sequence: CASSHTSYEQYV. The chain recombines TRBV5-1 with TRBJ2-7; maybe TRBD2 (5 bases). Trimming shortened V by 4 bases and J by 3 bases, and 8 bases separated the two germline ends. The CDR3 has 12 residues. The germline gives CDR1 SGHRS, CDR2 YFSETQ.

The V and J genes are TRBV7-2 and TRBJ2-3; 9 bases agree with TRBD2. The V and J ends lost 5 bases and 2 bases, in that order; junction bases with no gene match: 8. The CDR3 runs 16 residues. Germline V CDR1 and CDR2: SGHTA, FQGNSA. The CDR3 here is CASSLNSGGFTDTQYF. CDR3 DNA sequence: TGTGCCAGCAGCCTTAATAGCGGGGGCTTCACAGATACGCAGTATTTT.

The table lists this clonotype with a few counts. This chain joins TRBV24-1 and TRBJ2-5; 8 bases fit TRBD2. V gave up 0 bases and J gave up 4 bases; unmatched junction bases: 3. The CDR3 is 15 amino acids. Germline CDR1 and CDR2: KGHDR and SFDVKD. The CDR3 nucleotides are TGTGCCACCAGTGATTTGACTAGCGGAATAGAGACCCAGTACTTC. Its translation is CATSDLTSGIETQYF.

This clonotype was observed a handful of times. CDR3 in amino acids: CSAITTGDQETQYF. The CDR3 DNA reads TGCAGTGCCATTACGACAGGGGACCAAGAGACCCAGTACTTC. This chain joins TRBV20-1 and TRBJ2-5, with 8 nucleotides matching TRBD1. Germline CDR1 reads DFQATT; CDR2 reads SNEGSKA (reference sequence). The V and J ends lost 6 bases and 0 bases, in that order; junction bases with no gene match: 6. The CDR3 extends over 14 amino acids.

The chain couples TRBV25-1 to TRBJ2-5; TRBD1 or TRBD2 may be the D gene (5 bases each). Trimming took 3 bases from V and 5 from J, leaving 10 bases between them. In germline, CDR1 is MGHDK, CDR2 SYGVNS. The CDR3 length is 13 residues. CDR3 loop: CASSEGVWETQYF. The CDR3 DNA is TGTGCCAGCAGTGAGGGGGTTTGGGAGACCCAGTACTTC.

The chain links TRBV5-4 to TRBJ2-3; a weak D match, TRBD2 (5 bases). CDR3 size: 13 residues. V was cut by 3 bases and J by 10 bases, with 15 bases left in between. CDR1 and CDR2 (germline): SGHNT, YYREEE (reference sequence). CDR3 protein: CASSWSRGAAQYF. For the CDR3, the DNA is TGTGCCAGCAGCTGGTCTCGGGGAGCCGCGCAGTATTTT.

This clonotype has a count of ten or more. This rearrangement joins TRBV19 to TRBJ2-6, with unresolved D. Germline CDR1 is LNHDA and CDR2 is SQIVND (reference sequence). This CDR3 has 13 residues. Trimming took 7 bases from V and 0 from J, leaving 4 bases between them. Here the CDR3 reads CASTISGANVLTF. As DNA, the CDR3 is TGTGCCAGTACCATCTCTGGGGCCAACGTCCTGACTTTC.

This clonotype was detected a few times. The chain is built from TRBV20-1 and TRBJ2-7; maybe TRBD2 (6 bases). In germline, CDR1 is DFQATT, CDR2 SNEGSKA (reference sequence). Trimming stripped 5 bases from V and 0 bases from J, with 11 bases between. This CDR3 has 13 amino acids. CDR3 DNA: TGCAGTGCTGAACCGGGGGACTCCTACGAGCAGTACGTC. It translates to CSAEPGDSYEQYV.

In DNA form, the CDR3 reads TGTGCCAGCAGCTCTCCCTACCGGACACCCGTCGAGGAGCAGTACTTC. As protein: CASSSPYRTPVEEQYF. The chain has TRBV3-1 and TRBJ2-7; possibly TRBD1 for D (5 bases). The germline V gene encodes CDR1 LGHDT and CDR2 YNNKEL (reference sequence). The CDR3 is made up of 16 amino acids. V lost 5 bases, J lost 7 bases, and 24 bases lay in between.

The J gene is TRBJ2-1, the V gene TRBV12-3 or TRBV12-4, with 7 bases fitting TRBD1. This CDR3 comprises 13 residues. V lost 5 bases, J lost 9 bases, and 7 bases stayed unmatched. The CDR3, as DNA: TGTGCCAGCAGTCCACTTTACAGGGGTGAGCAGTTCTTC. This translates into CASSPLYRGEQFF.

A few counts support this clonotype. CDR3 nucleotide sequence: TGCAGCGTTGATACAGGGGACGCCGGGGAGCTGTTTTTT. The encoded protein is CSVDTGDAGELFF. This rearrangement joins TRBV29-1 to TRBJ2-2; 7 nucleotides align to TRBD1. The germline gives CDR1 SQVTM, CDR2 ANQGSEA. The CDR3 is 13 amino acids. J lost 6 bases, V lost 3 bases, and 4 bases had no gene match.

This clonotype was counted between two and nine times. The chain uses TRBV2 and TRBJ2-1; no clear D. The CDR3 totals 14 residues. CDR1 is SNHLY and CDR2 is FYNNEI in the germline V gene. With 7 bases removed from V and 6 bases from J, the gap between germline ends came to 16 bases. The CDR3 DNA sequence: TGTGCCAGCACTGGGCTAGACCAACCCAATGAGCAGTTCTTC. Protein: CASTGLDQPNEQFF.

The sample holds a few counts of this clonotype. CDR3 protein: CASSEGLAGSTDTQYF. Here the CDR3 DNA reads TGTGCCAGCAGTGAAGGTCTAGCGGGGAGCACAGATACGCAGTATTTT. This rearrangement joins TRBV2 to TRBJ2-3, with TRBD2 matching over 9 bases. This CDR3 has 16 amino acids. After removal of 1 base from V and 0 bases from J, the junction contained 2 bases not matched to a gene. Per the germline V gene, CDR1 is SNHLY and CDR2 is FYNNEI.

This clonotype has only a few counts. This chain uses TRBV6-5 with TRBJ2-2; 13 nucleotides match TRBD2. The ends lost 5 bases at V and 6 bases at J; junction bases unmatched: 6. The CDR3 has 16 residues. The V gene's germline CDR1 is MNHEY and CDR2 SVGAGI. The CDR3, as DNA: TGTGCCAGCAGTACTAGCGGGGGGGCGACCTCCGGGGAGCTGTTTTTT. Amino acid sequence: CASSTSGGATSGELFF.